This TCR beta chain originates from a study of cytomegalovirus exposure and HLA in healthy donors. Overall study context: A prior study identified just under 120 million unique TCR beta sequences from 200 million or so T cells. Clustering assigned about four fifths of the approximately 370 genotyped donors to the Caucasian-associated ancestry cluster.

60 Vbeta and 13 Jbeta primers were used in PCR. The data were produced by immunoSEQ multiplex PCR, yet TCRdb's version contains in-frame clones alone and is incomplete. The table records some 190,000 clones, around 80% of them present only once. General study points: A reported reduction in N-insertions relative to the 666-donor mean was seen in an Asian-associated ancestry cluster in a later analysis.

The CDR3 covers 14 residues. Germline CDR1 reads SNHLY; CDR2 reads FYNNEI. The V end was cut by 8 bases, the J end by 1 base, with 14 bases between. For this clone: Its antigen is unknown.

Input material: PBMCs. This rearrangement joins TRBV2 to TRBJ1-1; maybe TRBD1 (6 bases). The sequence was obtained from a woman aged 30 to 39 in good health and CMV-seronegative. CDR3 amino acids: CASGSPGQNTEAFF. The CDR3 DNA reads TGTGCCAGCGGATCCCCGGGACAGAACACTGAAGCTTTCTTT.